Below are 23 T cell receptor beta chains sequenced from a single sample in a study of T cells after yellow fever vaccination. TCRdb reprocessed the 5' RACE reads via MiXCR and lists one record per CDR3 protein. Of about 330,000 distinct CDR3 sequences in the sample, about 8.3% were seen once. Source: PBMCs, taken roughly 45 days after the first yellow fever vaccination. Source of these receptors: a man aged 18 to 30 who received the YFV17D yellow fever vaccine.

In its sample, this clonotype was seen a few times. This chain uses TRBV5-1 with TRBJ2-3, with D possibly being TRBD2 (6 bases). V lost 0 bases and J 6 bases, leaving 14 bases between the germline ends. Germline V lookup: CDR1 SGHRS, CDR2 YFSETQ. This CDR3 region has 15 residues. DNA for the CDR3: TGCGCCAGCAGCTTGGAGGCGGGGCGGCGGGATACGCAGTATTTT. This sequence encodes CASSLEAGRRDTQYF.

This clonotype was picked up a small number of times. V gene TRBV29-1 combines with J gene TRBJ2-3; a possible D gene is TRBD1 (6 bases). The CDR3 covers 15 residues. Trimming removed 6 bases from V and 4 bases from J, with 20 bases in between. Germline CDR1 and CDR2: SQVTM and ANQGSEA. CDR3 sequence (DNA): TGCAGCGTGAGCCCCGGGACAAGGGGTGCAGATACGCAGTATTTT. It specifies CSVSPGTRGADTQYF.

This clonotype appeared a few times. This chain uses TRBV20-1 with TRBJ2-7; weak D call: TRBD1 (5 bases). This CDR3 contains 12 residues. CDR1 and CDR2 from the germline V gene are DFQATT and SNEGSKA (reference sequence). Trimming left V 0 bases short and J 7 bases short, with 10 bases between. The CDR3 here is CSAREAGREQYV. As DNA, the CDR3 is TGCAGTGCTAGAGAGGCAGGGCGGGAGCAGTACGTC.

The chain carries TRBV7-2 and TRBJ2-1; TRBD2 aligns across 9 bases. The V gene's germline CDR1 is SGHTA and CDR2 FQGNSA. Losses at the gene ends were 1 base for V and 9 bases for J; bases not matched to a gene: 7. The CDR3 runs 15 residues. The CDR3 sequence: CASSLGAGTSSEQFF. In nucleotides, the CDR3 is TGTGCCAGCAGCTTAGGAGCCGGGACTAGCAGTGAGCAGTTCTTC.

This clonotype has a handful of counts. The V gene is TRBV6-5, the J gene TRBJ1-6; D remains ambiguous. The germline CDR1 and CDR2 sequences are MNHEY and SVGAGI. This CDR3 is built from 16 residues. The V gene lost 2 bases and the J gene lost 0 bases, with 8 bases spanning the gap. CDR3 bases: TGTGCCAGCAGTTACGAGCGCAGCTCCTATAATTCACCCCTCCACTTT. Encoded protein: CASSYERSSYNSPLHF.

This clonotype showed up just a few times. This rearrangement joins TRBV7-9 to TRBJ2-7; TRBD1 matches at 7 bases. This CDR3 has 15 amino acids. The junction had 13 bases not matched to a gene; V was cut back by 4 bases and J by 7 bases. Per germline, CDR1 SEHNR and CDR2 FQNEAQ (reference sequence). The CDR3 here is CASSSPDSTGWEQYV. The CDR3 nucleotides are TGTGCCAGCAGCTCCCCTGACTCGACAGGGTGGGAGCAGTACGTC.

The rearrangement uses TRBV5-6 and TRBJ2-4; D gene uncertain. CDR3 length: 14 residues. CDR1 and CDR2 (germline): SGHDT, YYEEEE. Trimming took 4 bases from V and 0 from J, leaving 8 bases between them. The CDR3 sequence is CASSLRLAKNIQYF. CDR3 sequence (DNA): TGTGCCAGCAGCCTCCGGCTAGCCAAAAACATTCAGTACTTC.

The V call is TRBV7-9, the J call TRBJ2-2, with D hard to call. V lost 4 bases to trimming and J lost 1 base, with 10 bases between them. This CDR3 is built from 15 residues. Germline CDR1 SEHNR, CDR2 FQNEAQ (reference sequence). The DNA of the CDR3 is TGTGCCAGCAGCTCAAGGACGGTGAACACCGGGGAGCTGTTTTTT. Its translation is CASSSRTVNTGELFF.

This clonotype was recorded many times. The CDR3 is CATTQGDSNQPQHF. CDR3 sequence (DNA): TGTGCCACCACCCAGGGGGATAGCAATCAGCCCCAGCATTTT. The chain couples TRBV15 to TRBJ1-5; TRBD1 agrees at 7 bases. Germline CDR1 is LNHNV and CDR2 is YYDKDF (reference sequence). This CDR3 spans 14 amino acids. Losses at the gene ends were 7 bases for V and 0 bases for J; bases not matched to a gene: 3.

This clonotype was counted only a few times. The chain carries TRBV18 and TRBJ2-1; D is ambiguous. The V end was cut by 0 bases, the J end by 10 bases, with 10 bases between. Germline V gene sequence: CDR1 KGHSH, CDR2 LQKENI. This CDR3 is 13 amino acids long. CDR3: CASSPPSGAEQFF. CDR3 coding DNA: TGTGCCAGCTCACCACCATCCGGCGCGGAGCAGTTCTTC.

This sequence joins TRBV6-1 and TRBJ2-5, with D uncertain. V was pared by 9 bases and J by 6 bases, with 17 bases between. The CDR3 extends over 13 amino acids. Germline-derived CDR1 and CDR2 are MNHNS and SASEGT. In DNA form, the CDR3 reads TGTGCCAGTTCGGTGTGGGGTTCGAAGACCCAGTACTTC. Translating it yields CASSVWGSKTQYF.

The rearrangement uses TRBV7-9 and TRBJ2-5, with 9 bases that match TRBD2. V was pared by 4 bases and J by 3 bases, with 9 bases of the junction left unmatched. The CDR3 is 16 amino acids. From germline, CDR1 is SEHNR and CDR2 FQNEAQ (reference sequence). This CDR3 reads CASSSVMTSGEETQYF. The CDR3 DNA follows: TGTGCCAGCAGCTCAGTAATGACTAGCGGAGAAGAGACCCAGTACTTC.

This clonotype was picked up a small number of times. The CDR3 spells CASNAQNTGELFF. The DNA for the CDR3 is TGTGCCAGCAACGCCCAGAACACCGGGGAGCTGTTTTTT. The rearrangement uses TRBV12-3 or TRBV12-4 and TRBJ2-2; D is unresolved. V gave up 7 bases and J gave up 1 base, with 7 bases separating them. This CDR3 comprises 13 residues.

The gene calls are TRBV11-1 and TRBJ2-7; no firm D call. CDR1 is SGHAT, CDR2 FQDESV, per germline (reference sequence). V shed 5 bases and J shed 6 bases, with 14 bases lying between them. The CDR3 extends over 13 amino acids. CDR3 residues: CASSLEPKGEQYV. CDR3 bases: TGTGCCAGCAGCCTAGAACCCAAGGGCGAGCAGTACGTC.

CDR3 loop: CATSRDRGPYEQYV. CDR3 DNA sequence: TGTGCCACCAGCAGAGACAGGGGCCCCTACGAGCAGTACGTC. V gene TRBV15 combines with J gene TRBJ2-7, with D possibly matching TRBD1 (6 bases). This CDR3 spans 14 amino acids. CDR1 is LNHNV, CDR2 YYDKDF, per germline (reference sequence). Deletions cut 0 bases from V and 2 bases from J, with 8 bases between.

This clonotype was seen a few times. V and J are TRBV20-1 and TRBJ2-4, with 7 bases fitting TRBD2. CDR3 length equals 16 residues. Trimming removed 1 base from V and 1 base from J; junction bases left unmatched: 7. The germline V gene has CDR1 DFQATT and CDR2 SNEGSKA (reference sequence). The chain's CDR3 is CSARGGNSGAKNIQYF. CDR3 sequence (DNA): TGCAGTGCTAGAGGGGGTAATAGCGGGGCCAAAAACATTCAGTACTTC.

This clonotype occurred a few times. The chain links TRBV19 to TRBJ1-5; D remains ambiguous. The CDR3 length is 13 residues. The V end was cut by 6 bases, the J end by 6 bases, with 12 bases between. Germline assignment: CDR1 LNHDA and CDR2 SQIVND (reference sequence). The CDR3 nucleotides are TGTGCCAGTAGCCTCGGACCTGTTCAGCCCCAGCATTTT. This codes for CASSLGPVQPQHF.

This sequence joins TRBV6-2 or TRBV6-3 and TRBJ2-2, with D tentatively TRBD2 (5 bases). Germline V CDR1 and CDR2: MNHEY, SVGEGT. The CDR3 is made up of 17 amino acids. V was shortened by 6 bases and J by 5 bases, with 22 bases between the two germline ends. CDR3 in amino acids: CASSHSPPGSWTGELFF. The DNA of the CDR3 is TGTGCCAGCAGCCATTCCCCTCCGGGGAGTTGGACCGGGGAGCTGTTTTTT.

This rearrangement joins TRBV7-9 to TRBJ2-2; TRBD1 agrees at 9 bases. Trimming took 6 bases from V and 5 from J; bases not matched to a gene: 7. The CDR3 covers 15 residues. The germline CDR1 and CDR2 sequences are SEHNR and FQNEAQ (reference sequence). The CDR3 coding sequence is TGTGCCAGCAGTTTCGGGACAGGGTTTACCGGGGAGCTGTTTTTT. Amino acids: CASSFGTGFTGELFF.

This clonotype was recorded many times. The chain has TRBV29-1 and TRBJ1-5, with unresolved D. The CDR3 consists of 13 residues. Germline V gene data show CDR1 as SQVTM and CDR2 as ANQGSEA. Between the trimmed V and J ends, which lost 4 bases and 3 bases, there was a span of 10 bases. CDR3 amino acids: CSVGKGLNQPQHF. The CDR3 DNA is TGCAGCGTTGGTAAGGGTCTCAATCAGCCCCAGCATTTT.

V usage is TRBV4-3 and J usage is TRBJ1-5; no clear D gene. V lost 3 bases and J lost 5, with 8 bases in between. Germline V gene lookup returns CDR1 LGHNA and CDR2 YSLEER. This CDR3 is 13 amino acids long. The CDR3 DNA reads TGCGCCAGCAGCCAGAGTCGCGATCAGCCCCAGCATTTT. This codes for CASSQSRDQPQHF.

The chain employs TRBV4-3 and TRBJ2-3; D is perhaps TRBD1 or TRBD2 (6 bases each). The ends were cut back, 0 bases at V and 4 bases at J, with 17 bases in the middle. Looked up from germline, CDR1 is LGHNA and CDR2 is YSLEER. The CDR3 covers 17 residues. CDR3 loop: CASSQEGELEGADTQYF. The DNA of the CDR3 is TGCGCCAGCAGCCAAGAAGGGGAATTGGAGGGGGCAGATACGCAGTATTTT.

V usage is TRBV19 and J usage is TRBJ2-1; the match to TRBD1 covers 7 bases. Losses at the gene ends were 0 bases for V and 6 bases for J; bases not matched to a gene: 5. In germline, CDR1 is LNHDA, CDR2 SQIVND (reference sequence). The length of the CDR3 is 15 residues. The CDR3 DNA sequence: TGTGCCAGTAGTATAGATCTATGGGACAGCAATGAGCAGTTCTTC. As protein: CASSIDLWDSNEQFF.